This TCR beta chain was documented in a study of shared clonotypes between healthy human individuals (dated by TCRdb to 2018 to 2020). Study-level background: A few men and a couple of women, aged 18 to 49 years, made up the cohort. To increase sequencing depth and limit assay-specific biases, different laboratories used diverse techniques to prepare libraries and sequence TCR repertoires. To estimate repertoire size and how much clonotype sharing occurs between individuals, the study deeply sequenced the blood TCR repertoires of about five healthy adults. Per donor, three plates each were used for CD4 naive and CD4 memory, two for CD8 naive, and one for CD8 memory. Per donor, leukapheresis produced somewhere between about 0.9 and 9.5 billion PBMCs.

Donors were healthy HIV-negative adults with no recently reported acute infections or vaccinations. Every donor was a Caucasian adult living in Nashville, Tennessee, USA. CD4+ T cells were enriched through magnetic negative selection, after which naive cells were positively selected on CD45RA and the remaining negative fraction served as the memory subset. Blood was collected by leukapheresis, and PBMCs were isolated by Ficoll-Histopaque density gradient centrifugation and then cryopreserved in liquid nitrogen vapor phase. Analytical flow cytometry was used to check the purity and quantity of each magnetically sorted T cell population. Genomic DNA was isolated from every sorted fraction and measured by UV absorbance on a Nanodrop 2000c. On this clone itself: No cognate antigen has been identified for it. Nothing much larger sits one base from this clone, and base qualities are not available. Different DNA sequences within this sample yield the same CDR3.

Broader findings and caveats from the paper: Around 5% of naive CD4, 3.5% of naive CD8, around 2.3% of memory CD4, and 0.35% to 0.5% of memory CD8 clonotypes were shared across several donors. Based on pairwise subsampling, the degree of clonotype sharing among donors was expected to be affected by sequencing depth. Compared with non-shared clonotypes, clonotypes shared by all four sorted-subset donors had higher generation probabilities. Sampling was limited to blood, and TCR repertoires in tissue likely differ from TCR repertoires in blood. Rarefaction of sorted-subset datasets indicated incomplete sequencing despite the large sequencing depth. The genetic and exposure-history diversity represented was limited by the small number of donors. Estimated clonotype richness was generally larger for naive than for memory subsets.

TCR CDR3 regions were amplified from genomic DNA by multiplex PCR using the deep immunoSEQ assay. For each cell subset, the extracted genomic DNA was distributed evenly across all wells of several immunoSEQ 96-well plates, and each plate served as one replicate. Each replicate PCR for sorted subsets received roughly 0.2 ug genomic DNA, equal to about 30,000 T cell genomes. The purified libraries were quantified using a Qubit 3.0 fluorometer, sized with a Bioanalyzer 2100, and then quantified again using the KAPA Library Quantification kit. Every immunoSEQ 96-well plate was sequenced on a separate single-read 150-cycle Illumina NextSeq 550 flow cell. For the original study's pipeline: Because only junctional sequences without quality scores were contained in the immunoSEQ output, filtering matching that applied to full-length reads could not be performed. To assign V/J genes and CDR3, sequences were annotated against IMGT germline references using PyIR, a Python wrapper for IgBLAST v1.9. Reads with weak V/J assignments (E-value above 1e-6), missing CDR3, stop codons, out-of-frame junctions, or ambiguous translated residues were removed. V3J clonotypes were defined as sequences sharing an identical inferred V gene, J gene, and CDR3 amino acid sequence. Percentage overlap between repertoires was calculated by dividing the number of shared unique clonotypes by the size of the smaller repertoire. Repertoire richness was assessed with RTK rarefaction, the Chao1 estimator, and Recon v2.1 estimates of unobserved clonotypes. OLGA was used to compute generation probabilities for all TCRbeta clonotypes that the gDNA method yielded from four donors. Imported from immuneACCESS, the table was reduced by TCRdb to in-frame sequences with V and J called. These copies leave out some clones; in studies compared against another copy, an unresolved V gene accounts for under half, and the cause of the remainder is not known. V, J and clone size derive from that table, while D and trimming were established from the DNA sequence. Within this sample are some 650,000 clones, with approximately 97% of them counted one time only. The top ten hold 0.057% of the sample.

This TCR was sampled from a woman younger than 45 in good health. Sequencing was done on a sample of naive CD4+ T cells sorted from blood. Explained via the paper, the cell subset or site label denotes: CD45RA+ positively selected.

The CDR3 region: CASSVVGGTNYGYTF. The nucleotide sequence reads TGTGCCAGCAGCGTAGTAGGGGGCACAAACTATGGCTACACCTTC. The chain joins TRBV9 to TRBJ1-2; TRBD1 agrees with 7 junctional bases. The germline V gene specifies SGDLS as CDR1 and YYNGEE as CDR2. Its CDR3 holds 15 amino acids, cysteine through phenylalanine. Of all the DNA, just the CDR3 is kept, 45 bases in frame from base 1. Trimming removed 0 bases from V and 2 bases from J; the gene matches leave 4 bases unexplained.